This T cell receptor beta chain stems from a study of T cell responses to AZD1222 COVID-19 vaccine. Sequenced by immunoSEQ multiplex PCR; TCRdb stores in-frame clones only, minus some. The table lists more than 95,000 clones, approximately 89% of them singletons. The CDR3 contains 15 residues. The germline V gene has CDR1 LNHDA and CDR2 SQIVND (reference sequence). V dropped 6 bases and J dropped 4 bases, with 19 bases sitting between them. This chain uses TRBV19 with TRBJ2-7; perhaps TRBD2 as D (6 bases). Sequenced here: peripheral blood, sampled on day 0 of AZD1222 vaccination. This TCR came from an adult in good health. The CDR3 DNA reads TGTGCCAGTAGCAGCCGCGGGGCCCCTAATTACGAGCAGTACTTC. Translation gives CASSSRGAPNYEQYF.